This T cell receptor (beta chain) came from a study of early T cells in non-severe SARS-CoV-2 infection. The CDR3 length is 16 residues. V lost 6 bases and J 1 base, leaving 15 bases between the germline ends. The germline gives CDR1 MNHNS, CDR2 SASEGT. Researchers tagged individual cDNA molecules with unique molecular identifiers. TCRdb re-called the 5' RACE reads with MiXCR, one entry per CDR3 protein. The sample gives more than 70,000 distinct CDR3 sequences, approximately 10% of which show up once; approximately 12% is in the top ten. This chain links TRBV6-1 with TRBJ2-2, with D maybe TRBD2 (5 bases). This clonotype was obtained from an adult who was a healthcare worker with PCR-confirmed SARS-CoV-2 infection or an uninfected control (not recorded which). The input for sequencing was whole blood, taken at baseline. CDR3 DNA: TGTGCCAGCAGGCGCTCCATTGGAGGGAACACCGGGGAGCTGTTTTTT. Translation gives CASRRSIGGNTGELFF.